This T cell receptor (beta chain) was sequenced in a study of shared clonotypes between healthy human individuals. There are 13 residues in the CDR3. The V end was cut by 6 bases, the J end by 0 bases, with 9 bases between. Germline lookup yields CDR1 SGHTA and CDR2 FQGNSA. As handled by the study authors: Filtering of immunoSEQ junctional sequences could not match full-length read filtering. Generated by immunoSEQ multiplex PCR, the TCRdb table keeps only in-frame clones and is missing some. The DNA gave D and trimming, while V, J and clone size come from that table. This table holds 2 million to 2.5 million clones, around 95% found once. This clone has only one observation. As yet, its antigen is unknown. Study-wide results and limits: Exclusively blood specimens were collected; tissue repertoires likely differ.

The J gene is TRBJ2-7, the V gene TRBV7-2; D remains unclear. Sequenced input: naive CD4+ T cells sorted from blood. The subset here: CD45RA+ positively selected. The source is a man aged 18 to 30 in good health. The CDR3 sequence: CASRNMSSYEQYF. The CDR3 DNA follows: TGTGCCAGCAGAAACATGTCCTCCTACGAGCAGTACTTC.